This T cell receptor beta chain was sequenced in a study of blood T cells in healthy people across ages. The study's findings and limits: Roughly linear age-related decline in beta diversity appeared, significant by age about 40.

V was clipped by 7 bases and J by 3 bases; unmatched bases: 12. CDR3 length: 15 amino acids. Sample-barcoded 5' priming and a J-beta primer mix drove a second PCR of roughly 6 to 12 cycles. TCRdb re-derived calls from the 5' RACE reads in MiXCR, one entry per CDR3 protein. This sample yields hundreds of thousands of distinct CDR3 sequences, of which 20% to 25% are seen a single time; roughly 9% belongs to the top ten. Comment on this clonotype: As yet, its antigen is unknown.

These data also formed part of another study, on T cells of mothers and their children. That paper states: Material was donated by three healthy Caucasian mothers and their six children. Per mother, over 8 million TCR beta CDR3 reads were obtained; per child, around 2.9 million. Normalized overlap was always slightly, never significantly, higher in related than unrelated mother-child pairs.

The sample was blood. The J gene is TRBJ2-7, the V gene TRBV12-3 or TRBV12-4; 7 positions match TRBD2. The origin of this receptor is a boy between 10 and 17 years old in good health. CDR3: CASNLRGQRDYEQYF. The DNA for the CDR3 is TGTGCCAGCAACCTACGGGGTCAGCGGGACTACGAGCAGTACTTC.